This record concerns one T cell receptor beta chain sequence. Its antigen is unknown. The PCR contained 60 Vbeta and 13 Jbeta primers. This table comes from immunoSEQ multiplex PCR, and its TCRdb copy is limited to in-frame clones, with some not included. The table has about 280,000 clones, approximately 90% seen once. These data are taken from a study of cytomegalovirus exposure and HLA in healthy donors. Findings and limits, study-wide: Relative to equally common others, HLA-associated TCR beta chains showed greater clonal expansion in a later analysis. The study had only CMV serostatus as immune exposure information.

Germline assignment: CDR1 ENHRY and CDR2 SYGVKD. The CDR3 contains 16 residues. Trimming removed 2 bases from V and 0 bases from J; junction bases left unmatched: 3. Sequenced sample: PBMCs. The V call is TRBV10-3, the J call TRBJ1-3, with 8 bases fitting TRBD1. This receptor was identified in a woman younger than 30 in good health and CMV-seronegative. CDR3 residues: CAISEDRGSSGNTIYF. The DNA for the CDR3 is TGTGCCATCAGTGAGGACAGGGGTTCCTCTGGAAACACCATATATTTT.